This entry lists 9 T cell receptor beta chains sequenced from one sample in a study of T cell repertoires in cytomegalovirus infection. The antigens for these receptors are not known. From the reads, TCRdb called clonotypes with MiXCR, one entry per CDR3 protein. The sample includes around 300,000 distinct CDR3 sequences, about 20% of them seen just once. This specimen consisted of cultured PBMCs, obtained from culture after CMV antigen stimulation. The receptors were gathered from a human donor in good health (CMV status not recorded). Some clones in this sample may be carry-over from other donors' samples.

The genes are TRBV18 and TRBJ1-1; D not resolved. Germline CDR1 is KGHSH and CDR2 is LQKENI. Trimming cost V 2 bases and J 3 bases, with 10 bases left between them. The CDR3 length is 14 residues. The CDR3: CASSPGYTDTEAFF. The CDR3 DNA reads TGTGCCAGCTCACCAGGATACACGGACACTGAAGCTTTCTTT. The entire variable domain, with the rest obtained from reference TRBV18 and TRBJ1-1, is as follows: NAGVMQNPRHLVRRRGQEARLRCSPMKGHSHVYWYRQLPEEGLKFMVYLQKENIIDESGMPKERFSAEFPKEGPSILRIQQVVRGDSAAYFCASSPGYTDTEAFFGQGTRLTVV.

This clonotype was counted a few times. This chain links TRBV6-2 or TRBV6-3 with TRBJ1-1; D gene unclear. CDR1 is MNHEY and CDR2 is SVGEGT in the germline V gene. The CDR3 spans 13 residues. Between the trimmed V and J ends, which lost 5 bases and 1 base, there was a span of 8 bases. The CDR3 loop is CASSARQNTEAFF. Written as DNA, the CDR3 is TGTGCCAGCAGTGCTCGACAGAACACTGAAGCTTTCTTT.

This clonotype was detected only a few times. J is TRBJ2-3 and V is TRBV24-1, with TRBD1 matching over 7 bases. CDR3 length: 13 amino acids. Unmatched junction bases numbered 4, after V lost 9 bases and J lost 2 bases. Germline CDR1 reads KGHDR; CDR2 reads SFDVKD. CDR3 loop: CATEGQTTDTQYF. The CDR3 DNA sequence: TGTGCCACCGAGGGACAGACCACAGATACGCAGTATTTT.

This chain connects TRBV7-9 to TRBJ1-1; D gene unclear. The V gene lost 7 bases and the J gene lost 1 base, with 4 bases spanning the gap. The germline CDR1 and CDR2 sequences are SEHNR and FQNEAQ (reference sequence). There are 11 residues in the CDR3. Here the CDR3 reads CASNPNTEAFF. The CDR3 DNA reads TGTGCCAGCAACCCGAACACTGAAGCTTTCTTT.

Many counts were recorded for this clonotype. V and J are TRBV10-3 and TRBJ1-6; no clear D gene. CDR3 size: 15 residues. Germline values: CDR1 ENHRY, CDR2 SYGVKD. V gave up 5 bases and J gave up 5 bases, with 13 bases separating them. The CDR3 sequence: CAISSERPNNSPLHF. CDR3 nucleotides: TGTGCCATCAGTAGTGAGAGACCCAATAATTCACCCCTCCACTTT.

This clonotype was observed once. This rearrangement joins TRBV6-2 or TRBV6-3 to TRBJ2-1; no firm D call. Germline loops: CDR1 MNHEY, CDR2 SVGEGT. The CDR3 consists of 12 residues. The V end was cut by 6 bases, the J end by 9 bases, with 12 bases between. The CDR3: CASRSTRVEQFF. CDR3 nucleotides: TGTGCCAGCAGAAGTACACGGGTTGAGCAGTTCTTC.

This clonotype was seen more than once but under ten times. This chain links TRBV6-5 with TRBJ2-2; tentative D call: TRBD2 (6 bases). The CDR3 consists of 15 residues. The V and J ends lost 5 bases and 6 bases respectively, with 16 bases between them. The V gene's germline CDR1 is MNHEY and CDR2 SVGAGI. CDR3 in amino acids: CASSRAWTGAGELFF. As DNA, the CDR3 is TGTGCCAGCAGTCGGGCCTGGACGGGGGCCGGGGAGCTGTTTTTT.

The J gene is TRBJ2-7, the V gene TRBV28; the D call may be TRBD1 or TRBD2 (5 bases each). Germline assignment: CDR1 MDHEN and CDR2 SYDVKM. This CDR3 region has 17 residues. Trimming removed 3 bases from V and 5 bases from J, with 23 bases in between. The CDR3 loop reads CASSFAGQPGSGNEQYV. DNA for the CDR3: TGTGCCAGCAGTTTTGCAGGGCAACCGGGATCTGGGAACGAGCAGTACGTC.

The chain carries TRBV24-1 and TRBJ2-5; 7 bases line up with TRBD1. CDR3 size: 15 residues. Germline V gives CDR1 KGHDR, CDR2 SFDVKD. Unmatched junction bases numbered 4, after V lost 4 bases and J lost 0 bases. DNA of the CDR3: TGTGCCACCAGTGACCCGGACAGGTACCAAGAGACCCAGTACTTC. Translating it yields CATSDPDRYQETQYF.